This T cell receptor beta chain was recovered during a study of early stage breast cancer tumors. Overall study results and limits: Unsorted bulk genomic DNA sequencing lacked pairing and functional marker data.

To note about this clone: Its antigen is still unknown.

CDR3 length equals 12 residues. Germline V CDR1 and CDR2: MNHNY, SVGAGI (reference sequence). V lost 6 bases, J lost 0 bases, and 5 bases lay in between. Using immunoSEQ multiplex PCR, the repertoire was profiled, and TCRdb retains in-frame clones only, with some absent. The sample shows fewer than 70,000 clones, less than 90% of them seen only once. The chain links TRBV6-6 to TRBJ1-1; D gene unclear. The specimen was blood. The TCR sequence derives from a person aged 40 to 49 with breast cancer. The CDR3 loop is CASSPLNTEAFF. The CDR3 nucleotides are TGTGCCAGCAGCCCGTTGAACACTGAAGCTTTCTTT.